This T cell receptor beta chain was found in a study of human T cells and chemical hapten exposure. Whole-study context: Small discrepancies in pooled library volume mainly accounted for the varying TCR yields per sample.

This sample's time point: healthy volunteer bleed at 6 weeks. Extraction of total RNA was performed on unfractionated whole blood. Per the germline V gene, CDR1 is MNHEY and CDR2 is SVGEGT. With V trimmed by 6 bases and J by 2 bases, 8 bases remained unmatched. CDR3 length equals 15 residues. Each cDNA molecule in the library carried unique molecular identifiers. Original analysis: Samples held a median of approximately 94,000 TCRs, range 23,224–690,600. One entry per CDR3 protein, called by TCRdb with MiXCR from the RACE reads. Clone size and V and J calls follow TCRdb, not the original study. The sample has some 78,000 distinct CDR3 sequences; under 10% are singletons. Only a few counts were recorded for this clonotype.

The sequence was obtained from a male donor in good health. Some clones in this sample may be carry-over from other donors' samples. The sample taken for sequencing was whole blood. This sequence joins TRBV6-2 or TRBV6-3 and TRBJ2-3, with 7 nucleotides matching TRBD2. CDR3 DNA sequence: TGTGCCAGCAGACCAAGCGGGGCCCTCACAGATACGCAGTATTTT. Protein product: CASRPSGALTDTQYF.